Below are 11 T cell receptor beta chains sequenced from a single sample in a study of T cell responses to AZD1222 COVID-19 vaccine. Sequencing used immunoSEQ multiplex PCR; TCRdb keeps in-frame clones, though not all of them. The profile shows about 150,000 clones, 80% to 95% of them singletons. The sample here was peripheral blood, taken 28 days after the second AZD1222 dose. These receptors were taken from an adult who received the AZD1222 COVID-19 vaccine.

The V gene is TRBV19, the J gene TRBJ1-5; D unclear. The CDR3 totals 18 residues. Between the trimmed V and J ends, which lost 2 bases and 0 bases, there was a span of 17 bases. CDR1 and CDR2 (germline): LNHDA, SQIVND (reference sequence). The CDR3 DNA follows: TGTGCCAGTAGTATACCCATACAAGACATTTATAGCAATCAGCCCCAGCATTTT. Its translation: CASSIPIQDIYSNQPQHF. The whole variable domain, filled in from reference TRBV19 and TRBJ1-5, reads DGGITQSPKYLFRKEGQNVTLSCEQNLNHDAMYWYRQDPGQGLRLIYYSQIVNDFQKGDIAEGYSVSREKKESFPLTVTSAQKNPTAFYLCASSIPIQDIYSNQPQHFGDGTRLSIL.

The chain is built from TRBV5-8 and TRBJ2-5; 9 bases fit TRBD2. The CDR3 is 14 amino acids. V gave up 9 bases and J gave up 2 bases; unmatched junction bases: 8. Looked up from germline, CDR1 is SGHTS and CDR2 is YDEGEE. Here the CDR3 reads CANGAGGPQETQYF. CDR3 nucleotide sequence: TGTGCCAACGGGGCGGGGGGGCCTCAAGAGACCCAGTACTTC.

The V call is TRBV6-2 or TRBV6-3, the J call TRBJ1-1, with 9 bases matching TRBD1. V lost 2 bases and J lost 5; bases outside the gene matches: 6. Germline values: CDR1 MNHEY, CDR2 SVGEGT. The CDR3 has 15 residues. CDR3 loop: CASSYDRGEGTEAFF. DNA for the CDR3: TGTGCCAGCAGTTACGACAGGGGGGAGGGGACTGAAGCTTTCTTT.

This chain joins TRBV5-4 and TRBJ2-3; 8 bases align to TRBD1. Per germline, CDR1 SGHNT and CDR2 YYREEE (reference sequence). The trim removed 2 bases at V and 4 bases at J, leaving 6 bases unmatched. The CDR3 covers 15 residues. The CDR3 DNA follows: TGTGCCAGCAGCTTTGGTGTCAGGGGGCCAGATACGCAGTATTTT. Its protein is CASSFGVRGPDTQYF. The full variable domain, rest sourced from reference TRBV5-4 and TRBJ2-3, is ETGVTQSPTHLIKTRGQQVTLRCSSQSGHNTVSWYQQALGQGPQFIFQYYREEENGRGNFPPRFSGLQFPNYSSELNVNALELDDSALYLCASSFGVRGPDTQYFGPGTRLTVL.

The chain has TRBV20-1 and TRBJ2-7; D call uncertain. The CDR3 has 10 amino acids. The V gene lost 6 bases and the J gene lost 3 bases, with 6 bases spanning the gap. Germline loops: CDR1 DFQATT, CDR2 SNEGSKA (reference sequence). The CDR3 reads CSAGNYEQYF. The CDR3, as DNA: TGCAGTGCCGGAAACTACGAGCAGTACTTC.

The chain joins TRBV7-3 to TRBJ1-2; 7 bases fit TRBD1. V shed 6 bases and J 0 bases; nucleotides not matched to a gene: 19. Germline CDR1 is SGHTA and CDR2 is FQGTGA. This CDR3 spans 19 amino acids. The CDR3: CASRGQDTGRQGANYGYTF. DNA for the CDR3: TGTGCCAGCAGAGGACAAGACACAGGACGACAGGGCGCTAACTATGGCTACACCTTC.

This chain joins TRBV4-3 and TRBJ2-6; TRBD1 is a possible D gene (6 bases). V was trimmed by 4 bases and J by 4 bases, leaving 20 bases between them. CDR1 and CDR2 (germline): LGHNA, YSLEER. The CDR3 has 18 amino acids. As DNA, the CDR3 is TGCGCCAGCAGCCTCACGGGACAAGCCATAAGGGGGGCCAACGTCCTGACTTTC. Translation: CASSLTGQAIRGANVLTF.

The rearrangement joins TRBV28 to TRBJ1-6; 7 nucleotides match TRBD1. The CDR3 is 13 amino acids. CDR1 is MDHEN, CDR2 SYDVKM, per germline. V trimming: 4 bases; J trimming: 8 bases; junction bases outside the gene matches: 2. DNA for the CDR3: TGTGCCAGCAGTTCAGGGGGGGATTCACCCCTCCACTTT. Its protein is CASSSGGDSPLHF.

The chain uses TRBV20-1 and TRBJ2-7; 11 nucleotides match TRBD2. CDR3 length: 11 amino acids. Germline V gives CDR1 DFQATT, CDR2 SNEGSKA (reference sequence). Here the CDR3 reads CGGLADYEQYF. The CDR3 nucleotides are TGCGGGGGACTAGCGGACTACGAGCAGTACTTC.

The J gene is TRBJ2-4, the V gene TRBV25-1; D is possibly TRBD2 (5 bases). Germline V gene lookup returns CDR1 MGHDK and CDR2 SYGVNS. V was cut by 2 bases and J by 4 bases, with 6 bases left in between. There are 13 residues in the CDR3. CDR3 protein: CASSEREKNIQYF. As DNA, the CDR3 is TGTGCCAGCAGTGAAAGGGAGAAAAACATTCAGTACTTC.

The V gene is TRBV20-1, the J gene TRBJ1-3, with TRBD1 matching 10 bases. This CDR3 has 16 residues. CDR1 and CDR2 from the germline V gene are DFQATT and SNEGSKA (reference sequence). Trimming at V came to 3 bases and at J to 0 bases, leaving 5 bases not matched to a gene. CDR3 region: CSASGGTGVSGNTIYF. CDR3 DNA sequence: TGCAGTGCTAGTGGGGGGACAGGGGTCTCTGGAAACACCATATATTTT.